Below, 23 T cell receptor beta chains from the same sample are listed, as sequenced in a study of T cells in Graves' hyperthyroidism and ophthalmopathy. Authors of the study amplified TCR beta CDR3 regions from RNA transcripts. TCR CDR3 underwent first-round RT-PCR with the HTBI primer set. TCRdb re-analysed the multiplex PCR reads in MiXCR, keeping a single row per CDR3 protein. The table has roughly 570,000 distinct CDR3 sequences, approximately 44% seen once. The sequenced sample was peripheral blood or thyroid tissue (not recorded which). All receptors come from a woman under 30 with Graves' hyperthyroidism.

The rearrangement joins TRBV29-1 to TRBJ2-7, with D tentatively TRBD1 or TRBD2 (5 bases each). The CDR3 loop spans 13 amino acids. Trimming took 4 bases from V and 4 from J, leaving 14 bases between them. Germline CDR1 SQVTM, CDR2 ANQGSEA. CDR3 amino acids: CSVVEWGSYEQYF. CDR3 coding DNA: TGCAGCGTTGTAGAGTGGGGGTCTTACGAGCAGTACTTC.

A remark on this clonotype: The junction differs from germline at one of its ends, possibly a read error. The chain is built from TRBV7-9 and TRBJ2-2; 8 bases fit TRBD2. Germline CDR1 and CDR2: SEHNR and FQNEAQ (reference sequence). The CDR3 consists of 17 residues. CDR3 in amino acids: CVSSLRFSGKNTGELFF. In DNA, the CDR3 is TGTGTCAGCAGCCTCAGGTTTAGCGGGAAGAACACCGGGGAGCTGTTTTTT.

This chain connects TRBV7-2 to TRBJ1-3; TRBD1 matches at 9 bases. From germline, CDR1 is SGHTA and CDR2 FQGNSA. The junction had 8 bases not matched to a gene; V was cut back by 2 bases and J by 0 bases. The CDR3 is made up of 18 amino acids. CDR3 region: CASSLSGTGFHSGNTIYF. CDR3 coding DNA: TGTGCCAGCAGCTTAAGCGGGACAGGGTTCCACTCTGGAAACACCATATATTTT.

CDR3 in amino acids: CASSAGPGHGYTF. In DNA form, the CDR3 reads TGTGCCAGCAGTGCCGGTCCGGGTCATGGCTACACCTTC. The chain employs TRBV2 and TRBJ1-2; D is ambiguous. This CDR3 region has 13 residues. CDR1 and CDR2 from the germline V gene are SNHLY and FYNNEI. V was pared by 4 bases and J by 6 bases, with 12 bases between.

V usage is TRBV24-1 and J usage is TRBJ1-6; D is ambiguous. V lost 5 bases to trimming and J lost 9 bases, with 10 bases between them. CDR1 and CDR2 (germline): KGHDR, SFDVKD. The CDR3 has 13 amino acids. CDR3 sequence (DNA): TGTGCCACCAGTGTCGGACGAGGTTCACCCCTCCACTTT. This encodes CATSVGRGSPLHF.

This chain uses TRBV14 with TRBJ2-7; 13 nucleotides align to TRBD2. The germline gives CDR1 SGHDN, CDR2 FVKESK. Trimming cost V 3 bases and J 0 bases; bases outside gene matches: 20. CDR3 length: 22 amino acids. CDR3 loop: CASSHRTSGSIRGLKSSYEQYF. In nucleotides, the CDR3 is TGTGCCAGCAGCCACCGGACTAGCGGGAGTATTCGGGGGCTCAAAAGCTCCTACGAGCAGTACTTC.

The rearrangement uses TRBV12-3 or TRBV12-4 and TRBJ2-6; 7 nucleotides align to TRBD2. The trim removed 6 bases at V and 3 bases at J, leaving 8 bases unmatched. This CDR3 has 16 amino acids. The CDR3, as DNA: TGTGCCAGCAGGGGGGGAGGGAACTATGGGGCCAACGTCCTGACTTTC. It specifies CASRGGGNYGANVLTF.

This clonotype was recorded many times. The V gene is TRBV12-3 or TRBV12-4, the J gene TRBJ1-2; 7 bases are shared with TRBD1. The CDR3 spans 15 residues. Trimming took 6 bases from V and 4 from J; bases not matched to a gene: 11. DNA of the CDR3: TGTGCCAGCAGCACCGGGACAGCCCAAACCTATGGCTACACCTTC. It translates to CASSTGTAQTYGYTF.

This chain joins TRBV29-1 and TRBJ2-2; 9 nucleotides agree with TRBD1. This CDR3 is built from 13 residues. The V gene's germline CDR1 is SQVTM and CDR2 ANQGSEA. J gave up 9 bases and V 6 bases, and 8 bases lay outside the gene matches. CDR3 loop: CSVVRDRAWELFF. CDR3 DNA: TGCAGCGTGGTCCGGGACAGGGCGTGGGAGCTGTTTTTT.

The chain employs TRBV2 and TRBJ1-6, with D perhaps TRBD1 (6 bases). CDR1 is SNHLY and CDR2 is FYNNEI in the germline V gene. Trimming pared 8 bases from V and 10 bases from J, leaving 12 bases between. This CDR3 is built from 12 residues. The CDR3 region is CASHGGGSPLHF. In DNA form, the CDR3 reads TGTGCCAGCCATGGAGGGGGGTCACCCCTCCACTTT.

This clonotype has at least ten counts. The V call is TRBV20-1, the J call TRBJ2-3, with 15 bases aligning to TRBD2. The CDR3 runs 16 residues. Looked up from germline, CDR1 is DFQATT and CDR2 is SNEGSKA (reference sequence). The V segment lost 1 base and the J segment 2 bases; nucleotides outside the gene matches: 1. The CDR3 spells CSARGTSGRATDTQYF. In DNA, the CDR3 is TGCAGTGCTAGAGGGACTAGCGGGAGGGCCACAGATACGCAGTATTTT.

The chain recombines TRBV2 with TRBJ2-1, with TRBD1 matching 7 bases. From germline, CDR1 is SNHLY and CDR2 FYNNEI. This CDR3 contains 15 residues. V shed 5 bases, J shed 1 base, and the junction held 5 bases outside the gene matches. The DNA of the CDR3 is TGTGCCAGCAGTATAGACAGGGCTTCCTACAATGAGCAGTTCTTC. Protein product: CASSIDRASYNEQFF.

The CDR3 nucleotides read TGCAGCGTTGAAGATGGTTCAGACCTTTACGAGCAGTACTTC. Translated, it gives CSVEDGSDLYEQYF. The V and J genes are TRBV29-1 and TRBJ2-7, with D hard to call. Germline loops: CDR1 SQVTM, CDR2 ANQGSEA. V was trimmed by 0 bases and J by 4 bases, leaving 13 bases between them. The CDR3 covers 14 residues.

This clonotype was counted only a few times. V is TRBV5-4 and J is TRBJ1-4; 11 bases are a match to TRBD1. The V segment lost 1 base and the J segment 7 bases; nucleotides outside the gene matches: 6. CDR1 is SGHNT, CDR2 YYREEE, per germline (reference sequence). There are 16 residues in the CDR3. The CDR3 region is CASSLRSGQGGEKLFF. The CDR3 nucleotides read TGTGCCAGCAGCTTGAGGTCGGGACAGGGGGGTGAAAAACTGTTTTTT.

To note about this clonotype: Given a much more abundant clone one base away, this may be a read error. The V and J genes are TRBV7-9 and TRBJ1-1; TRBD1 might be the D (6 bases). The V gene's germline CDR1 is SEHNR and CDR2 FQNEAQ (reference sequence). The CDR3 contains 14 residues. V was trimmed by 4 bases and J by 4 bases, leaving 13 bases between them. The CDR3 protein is CASSSQGGITEAFF. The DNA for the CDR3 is TGTGCCAGCAGCTCACAAGGGGGAATCACTGAAGCTTTCTTT.

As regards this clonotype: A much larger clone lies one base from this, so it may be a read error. The CDR3 DNA reads as TGTGCCAGCGGCCGGGACTATCGGGAGACCCAGTACTTC. Protein product: CASGRDYRETQYF. The chain links TRBV25-1 to TRBJ2-5, with TRBD2 identical over 7 bases. The CDR3 runs to 13 residues. After removal of 8 bases from V and 5 bases from J, the junction contained 8 bases not matched to a gene. Germline V CDR1 and CDR2: MGHDK, SYGVNS.

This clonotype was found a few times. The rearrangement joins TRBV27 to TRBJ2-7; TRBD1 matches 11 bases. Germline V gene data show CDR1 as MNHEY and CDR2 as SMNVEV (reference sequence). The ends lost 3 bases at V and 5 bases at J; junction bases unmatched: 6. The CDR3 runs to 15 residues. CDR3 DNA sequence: TGTGCCAGCAGTTTTTATAGGACAGGGGGCGACGAGCAGTACTTC. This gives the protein CASSFYRTGGDEQYF.

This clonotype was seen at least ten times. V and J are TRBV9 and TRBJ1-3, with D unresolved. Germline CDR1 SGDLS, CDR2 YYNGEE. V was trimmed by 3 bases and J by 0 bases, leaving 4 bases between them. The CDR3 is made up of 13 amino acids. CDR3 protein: CASSGGSGNTIYF. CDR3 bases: TGTGCCAGCAGCGGTGGCTCTGGAAACACCATATATTTT.

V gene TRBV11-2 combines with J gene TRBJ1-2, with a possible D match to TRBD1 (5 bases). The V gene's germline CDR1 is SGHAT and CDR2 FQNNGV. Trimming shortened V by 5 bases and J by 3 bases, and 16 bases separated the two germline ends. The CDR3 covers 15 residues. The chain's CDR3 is CASSTLAGGDYGYTF. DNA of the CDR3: TGTGCCAGCAGCACCTTAGCGGGAGGGGACTATGGCTACACCTTC.

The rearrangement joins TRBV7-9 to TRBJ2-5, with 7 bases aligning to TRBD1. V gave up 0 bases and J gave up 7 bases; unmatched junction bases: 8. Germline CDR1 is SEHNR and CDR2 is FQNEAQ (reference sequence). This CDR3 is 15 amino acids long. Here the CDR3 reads CASSLATGDGATQYF. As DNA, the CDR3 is TGTGCCAGCAGCTTAGCCACAGGGGACGGTGCGACCCAGTACTTC. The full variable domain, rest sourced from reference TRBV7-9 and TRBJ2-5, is DTGVSQNPRHKITKRGQNVTFRCDPISEHNRLYWYRQTLGQGPEFLTYFQNEAQLEKSRLLSDRFSAERPKGSFSTLEIQRTEQGDSAMYLCASSLATGDGATQYFGPGTRLLVL.

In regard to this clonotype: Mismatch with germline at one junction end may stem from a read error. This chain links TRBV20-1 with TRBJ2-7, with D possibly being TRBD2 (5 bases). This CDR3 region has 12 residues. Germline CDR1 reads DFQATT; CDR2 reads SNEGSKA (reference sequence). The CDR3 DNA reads TGCAGTGCTAGAGGGGCCACCGGGGAGCTGTACTTC. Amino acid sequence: CSARGATGELYF.

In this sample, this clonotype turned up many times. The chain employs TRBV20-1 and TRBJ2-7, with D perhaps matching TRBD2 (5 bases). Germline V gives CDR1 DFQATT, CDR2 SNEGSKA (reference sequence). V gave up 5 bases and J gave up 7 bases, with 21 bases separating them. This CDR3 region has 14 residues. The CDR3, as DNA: TGCAGTGCTCCCCTGCCGGGAACCCTGGGGGAGCAGTACTTC. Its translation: CSAPLPGTLGEQYF.

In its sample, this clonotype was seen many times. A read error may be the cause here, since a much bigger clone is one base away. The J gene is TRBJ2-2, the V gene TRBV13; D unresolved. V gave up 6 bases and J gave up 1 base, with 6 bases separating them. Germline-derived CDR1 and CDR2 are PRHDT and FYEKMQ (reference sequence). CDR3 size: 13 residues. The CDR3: CASSYGNTGELFF. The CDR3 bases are TGTGCCAGCAGTTACGGGAACACCGGGGAGCTGTTTTTT.